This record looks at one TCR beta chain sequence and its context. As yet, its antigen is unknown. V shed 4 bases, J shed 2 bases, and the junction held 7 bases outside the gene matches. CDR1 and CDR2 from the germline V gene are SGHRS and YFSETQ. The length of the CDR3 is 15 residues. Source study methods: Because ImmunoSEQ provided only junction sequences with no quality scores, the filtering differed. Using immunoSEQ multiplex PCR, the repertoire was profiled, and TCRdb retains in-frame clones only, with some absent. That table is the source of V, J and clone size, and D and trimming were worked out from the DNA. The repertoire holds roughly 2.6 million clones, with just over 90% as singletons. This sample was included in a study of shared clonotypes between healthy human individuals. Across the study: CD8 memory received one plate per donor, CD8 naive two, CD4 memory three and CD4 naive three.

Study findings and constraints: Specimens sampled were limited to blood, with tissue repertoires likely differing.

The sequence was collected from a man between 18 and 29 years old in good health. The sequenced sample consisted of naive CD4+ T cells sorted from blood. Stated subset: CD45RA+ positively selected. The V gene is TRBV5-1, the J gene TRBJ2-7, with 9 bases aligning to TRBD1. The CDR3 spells CASSSGQGIPYEQYF. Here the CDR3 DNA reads TGCGCCAGCAGCAGCGGACAGGGGATACCCTACGAGCAGTACTTC.